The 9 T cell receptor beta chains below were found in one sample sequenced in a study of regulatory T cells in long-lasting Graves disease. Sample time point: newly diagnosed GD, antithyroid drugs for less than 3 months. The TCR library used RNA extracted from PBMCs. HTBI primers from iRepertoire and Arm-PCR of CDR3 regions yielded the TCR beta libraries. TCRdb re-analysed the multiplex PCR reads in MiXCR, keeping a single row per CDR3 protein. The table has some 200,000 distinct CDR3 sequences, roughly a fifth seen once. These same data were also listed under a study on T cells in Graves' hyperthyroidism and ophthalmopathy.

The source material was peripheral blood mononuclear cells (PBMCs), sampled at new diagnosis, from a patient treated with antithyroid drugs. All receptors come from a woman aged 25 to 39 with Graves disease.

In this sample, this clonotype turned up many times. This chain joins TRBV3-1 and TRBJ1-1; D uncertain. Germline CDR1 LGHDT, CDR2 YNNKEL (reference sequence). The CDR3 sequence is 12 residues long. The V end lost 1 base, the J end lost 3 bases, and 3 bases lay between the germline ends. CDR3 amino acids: CASSQGHTEAFF. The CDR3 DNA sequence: TGTGCCAGCAGCCAAGGACACACTGAAGCTTTCTTT.

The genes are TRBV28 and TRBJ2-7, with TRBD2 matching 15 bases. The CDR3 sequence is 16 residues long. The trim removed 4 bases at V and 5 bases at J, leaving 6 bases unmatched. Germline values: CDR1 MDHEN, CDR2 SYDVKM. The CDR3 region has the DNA TGTGCCAGCAGTTCGGGACTAGCGGGAGGAGATAACGAGCAGTACTTC. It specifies CASSSGLAGGDNEQYF. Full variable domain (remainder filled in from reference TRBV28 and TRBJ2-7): DVKVTQSSRYLVKRTGEKVFLECVQDMDHENMFWYRQDPGLGLRLIYFSYDVKMKEKGDIPEGYSVSREKKERFSLILESASTNQTSMYLCASSSGLAGGDNEQYFGPGTRLTVT.

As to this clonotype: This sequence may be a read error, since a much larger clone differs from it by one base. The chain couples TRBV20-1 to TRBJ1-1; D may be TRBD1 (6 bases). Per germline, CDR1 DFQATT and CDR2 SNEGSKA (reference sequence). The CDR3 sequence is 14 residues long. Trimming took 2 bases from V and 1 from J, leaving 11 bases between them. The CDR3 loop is CSARFPTGNTEAFF. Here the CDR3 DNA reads TGCAGTGCTAGATTCCCGACAGGGAACACTGAAGCTTTCTTT.

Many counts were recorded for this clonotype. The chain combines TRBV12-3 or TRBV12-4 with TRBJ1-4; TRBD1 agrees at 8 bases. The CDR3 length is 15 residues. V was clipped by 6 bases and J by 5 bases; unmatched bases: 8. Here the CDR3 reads CASSKLGTGNEKLFF. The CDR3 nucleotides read TGTGCCAGCAGCAAACTCGGGACAGGAAATGAAAAACTGTTTTTT.

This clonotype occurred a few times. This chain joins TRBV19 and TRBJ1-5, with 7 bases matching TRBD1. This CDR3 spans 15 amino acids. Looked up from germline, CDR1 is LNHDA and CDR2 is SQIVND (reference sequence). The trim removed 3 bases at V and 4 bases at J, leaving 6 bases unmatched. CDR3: CASSMKTGQNQPQHF. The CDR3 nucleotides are TGTGCCAGTAGTATGAAGACAGGGCAGAATCAGCCCCAGCATTTT.

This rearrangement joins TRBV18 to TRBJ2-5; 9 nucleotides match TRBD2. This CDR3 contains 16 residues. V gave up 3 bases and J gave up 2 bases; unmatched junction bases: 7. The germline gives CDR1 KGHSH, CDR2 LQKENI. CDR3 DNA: TGTGCCAGCTCACCGAACTTAGCGGGGGCACAAGAGACCCAGTACTTC. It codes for CASSPNLAGAQETQYF.

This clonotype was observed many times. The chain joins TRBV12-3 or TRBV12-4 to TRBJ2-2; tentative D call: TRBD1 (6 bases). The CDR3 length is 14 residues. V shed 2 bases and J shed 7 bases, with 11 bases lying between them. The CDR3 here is CASSLRQGNGELFF. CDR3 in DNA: TGTGCCAGCAGTTTACGGCAGGGGAACGGGGAGCTGTTTTTT.

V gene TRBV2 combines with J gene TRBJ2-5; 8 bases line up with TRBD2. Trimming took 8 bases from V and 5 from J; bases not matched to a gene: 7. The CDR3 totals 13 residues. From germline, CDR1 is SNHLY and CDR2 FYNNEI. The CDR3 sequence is CASQKRESETQYF. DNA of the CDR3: TGTGCCAGCCAGAAGCGGGAGAGCGAGACCCAGTACTTC.

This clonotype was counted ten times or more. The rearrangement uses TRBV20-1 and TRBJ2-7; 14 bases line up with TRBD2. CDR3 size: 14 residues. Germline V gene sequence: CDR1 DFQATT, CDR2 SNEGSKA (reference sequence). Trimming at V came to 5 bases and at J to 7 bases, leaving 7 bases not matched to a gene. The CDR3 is CSALTSGGAKEQYF. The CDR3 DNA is TGCAGTGCTCTGACTAGCGGGGGGGCTAAAGAGCAGTACTTC.